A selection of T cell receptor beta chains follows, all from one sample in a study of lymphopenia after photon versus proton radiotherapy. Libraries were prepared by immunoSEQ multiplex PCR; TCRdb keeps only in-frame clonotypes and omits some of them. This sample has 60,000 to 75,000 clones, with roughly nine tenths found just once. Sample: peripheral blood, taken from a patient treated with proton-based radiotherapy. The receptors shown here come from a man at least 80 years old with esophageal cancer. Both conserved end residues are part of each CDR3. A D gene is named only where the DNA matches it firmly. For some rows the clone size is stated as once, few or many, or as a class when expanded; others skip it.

DNA: TGTGCCAGCAGGCAAGACCGTAGCGGGAACGAGCAGTACTTC; CDR3: CASRQDRSGNEQYF; size: -; J: TRBJ2-7; V: TRBV6-5; D: TRBD2
DNA: TGTGCCAGCAGCTTGGCCGGGTTGCATGGCTACACCTTC; CDR3: CASSLAGLHGYTF; size: -; J: TRBJ1-2; V: TRBV5-4; D: -
DNA: TGTGCCAGCAGCGACCGGACAGGGGCCTACGAGCAGTACTTC; CDR3: CASSDRTGAYEQYF; size: -; J: TRBJ2-7; V: TRBV11-3; D: TRBD1
DNA: TGTGCCGGAGGACAGGGGAGCGACTATGGCTACACCTTC; CDR3: CAGGQGSDYGYTF; size: -; J: TRBJ1-2; V: TRBV30; D: TRBD1
DNA: TGTGCCAGCAGCTTGAGACTAGCGGGAATTGAGACCCAGTACTTC; CDR3: CASSLRLAGIETQYF; size: -; J: TRBJ2-5; V: TRBV5-4; D: TRBD2
DNA: TGTGCCAGCAGCGCACGGCGGACATCCACCTACGAGCAGTACTTC; CDR3: CASSARRTSTYEQYF; size: -; J: TRBJ2-7; V: TRBV11-2; D: -
DNA: TGTGCCAGCACCTCCACAGGGGAGACCCAGTACTTC; CDR3: CASTSTGETQYF; size: -; J: TRBJ2-5; V: TRBV2; D: -
DNA: TGCGCCAGCAGCTCATCCCACTTACAGGGGTCCGGCTACGAGCAGTACTTC; CDR3: CASSSSHLQGSGYEQYF; size: few; J: TRBJ2-7; V: TRBV5-1; D: TRBD1
DNA: TGCGCCAGCCGCTGGGGGGACAGGGGACAAGAGACCCAGTACTTC; CDR3: CASRWGDRGQETQYF; size: -; J: TRBJ2-5; V: TRBV5-1; D: TRBD1
DNA: TGTGCCAGCAGCTTAGCCAGGGCCGGGGACGAGCAGTACTTC; CDR3: CASSLARAGDEQYF; size: -; J: TRBJ2-7; V: TRBV7-2; D: -
DNA: TGTGCCAGCAGCTCCGGCCTAGAGAGCTCTGGGGCCAACGTCCTGACTTTC; CDR3: CASSSGLESSGANVLTF; size: -; J: TRBJ2-6; V: TRBV7-6; D: -
DNA: TGTGCCAGCAGGTCCGGGACAGGGATCTCTGGGGCCAACGTCCTGACTTTC; CDR3: CASRSGTGISGANVLTF; size: few; J: TRBJ2-6; V: TRBV2; D: TRBD1
DNA: TGTGCCTGGAGTGTATTTGGGAGCTATGGCTACACCTTC; CDR3: CAWSVFGSYGYTF; size: -; J: TRBJ1-2; V: TRBV30; D: -
DNA: TGTGCCAGCAGCTTAGAACAGGCACATCAGCCCCAGCATTTT; CDR3: CASSLEQAHQPQHF; size: -; J: TRBJ1-5; V: TRBV7-9; D: -
DNA: TGTGCCAGCAGCGCCAGGCGTTGGGAGCAGTTCTTC; CDR3: CASSARRWEQFF; size: -; J: TRBJ2-1; V: TRBV5-8; D: -
DNA: TGTGCCAGCAGCTTAGGTTGGGGGCAACGACGCGGCTACACCTTC; CDR3: CASSLGWGQRRGYTF; size: few; J: TRBJ1-2; V: TRBV7-2; D: -
DNA: TGTGCCAGCAGTTACAGGGGGCCGGATCAGCCCCAGCATTTT; CDR3: CASSYRGPDQPQHF; size: -; J: TRBJ1-5; V: TRBV27; D: TRBD1
DNA: TGTGCCAGCTCTCGAAGGGGATCCTCGGATGGCTACACCTTC; CDR3: CASSRRGSSDGYTF; size: -; J: TRBJ1-2; V: TRBV7-2; D: -
DNA: TGTGCCAGCAGCCCGGGGAGTTCCCACCATGAGCAGTTCTTC; CDR3: CASSPGSSHHEQFF; size: -; J: TRBJ2-1; V: TRBV7-2; D: -
DNA: TGCGCCAGCAGCTTGTGGAATCCTAATGAAAAACTGTTTTTT; CDR3: CASSLWNPNEKLFF; size: -; J: TRBJ1-4; V: TRBV5-1; D: -
DNA: TGTGCCAGCAGCCCCGCCGTAGGGAATGGTCAGTACTTC; CDR3: CASSPAVGNGQYF; size: -; J: TRBJ2-4; V: TRBV9; D: -
DNA: TGCAGCGTTGAGGGAGGACAGGGGGCGAATGGCTACACCTTC; CDR3: CSVEGGQGANGYTF; size: -; J: TRBJ1-2; V: TRBV29-1; D: TRBD1
DNA: TGTGCTAGCAGCTTTACAGGGGGTTCACCCCTCCACTTT; CDR3: CASSFTGGSPLHF; size: -; J: TRBJ1-6; V: TRBV7-7; D: TRBD1
DNA: TGTGCCAGCAGCTTAGCGGCTGGAAACACCATATATTTT; CDR3: CASSLAAGNTIYF; size: -; J: TRBJ1-3; V: TRBV7-8; D: -
DNA: TGCGCCAGCAGCACCGGGACGGTGAGCTCCTATAATTCACCCCTCCACTTT; CDR3: CASSTGTVSSYNSPLHF; size: once; J: TRBJ1-6; V: TRBV5-1; D: -
DNA: TGCGCCAGCAGCTTGGAGCGAGGCACAGATACGCAGTATTTT; CDR3: CASSLERGTDTQYF; size: -; J: TRBJ2-3; V: TRBV5-1; D: -
DNA: TGTGCCAGCACAACAGGGGTGGCGAACGAGCAGTACTTC; CDR3: CASTTGVANEQYF; size: -; J: TRBJ2-7; V: TRBV7-6; D: TRBD1
DNA: TGTGCCAGCAGCTTAGTCATCGTAGCGGGAGGCTGGAATGAGCAGTTCTTC; CDR3: CASSLVIVAGGWNEQFF; size: once; J: TRBJ2-1; V: TRBV7-2; D: TRBD2
DNA: TGTGCCAGCAGCTTAGGACAGGGGCTAGGGAACACCATATATTTT; CDR3: CASSLGQGLGNTIYF; size: -; J: TRBJ1-3; V: TRBV7-6; D: TRBD1
DNA: TGTGCCAGCAGCTTATTAGCGGGAGTAAATGCGGATACGCAGTATTTT; CDR3: CASSLLAGVNADTQYF; size: -; J: TRBJ2-3; V: TRBV7-2; D: TRBD2
DNA: TGCGCCAGCAGCACCTGGACAGCCTCCTATGGCTACACCTTC; CDR3: CASSTWTASYGYTF; size: -; J: TRBJ1-2; V: TRBV5-1; D: -
DNA: TGCGCCAGCAGCCTCCAGGGGGGTTCTGGAAACACCATATATTTT; CDR3: CASSLQGGSGNTIYF; size: -; J: TRBJ1-3; V: TRBV4-1; D: TRBD1
DNA: TGCGCCAGCAGCCGAGACAGGCAAACTGAAGCTTTCTTT; CDR3: CASSRDRQTEAFF; size: -; J: TRBJ1-1; V: TRBV4-3; D: -
DNA: TGTGCCAGCCGGACTAGCGGGGAGACCCAGTACTTC; CDR3: CASRTSGETQYF; size: once; J: TRBJ2-5; V: TRBV5-4; D: TRBD2
DNA: TGCGCCAGCAGCTTGGTAGATACGCAGTATTTT; CDR3: CASSLVDTQYF; size: -; J: TRBJ2-3; V: TRBV5-1; D: -
DNA: TGCGCCAGCAGCCCGGAAGGGACGGGGATGCAGACCCAGTACTTC; CDR3: CASSPEGTGMQTQYF; size: -; J: TRBJ2-5; V: TRBV5-1; D: -
DNA: TGTGCCAGCGCGGAGGTTTCTAGCAATCAGCCCCAGCATTTT; CDR3: CASAEVSSNQPQHF; size: -; J: TRBJ1-5; V: TRBV6-6; D: -
DNA: TGTGCCAGCAGCCGAGCTTCCGTAGGGCCCGGGTACGAGCAGTACTTC; CDR3: CASSRASVGPGYEQYF; size: few; J: TRBJ2-7; V: TRBV5-6; D: -
DNA: TGTGCCATCAGTGAGTTTCTAGCGGGCCTAGGGGAGACCCAGTACTTC; CDR3: CAISEFLAGLGETQYF; size: -; J: TRBJ2-5; V: TRBV10-3; D: TRBD2
DNA: TGTGCCAGCTCACCAATCGGGGGTACTAGCACAGATACGCAGTATTTT; CDR3: CASSPIGGTSTDTQYF; size: once; J: TRBJ2-3; V: TRBV18; D: -
DNA: TGTGCCAGCAGCTTCAGGGTTGACAATCAGCCCCAGCATTTT; CDR3: CASSFRVDNQPQHF; size: -; J: TRBJ1-5; V: TRBV7-2; D: -
DNA: TGTGCCAGCAGTGAACTACTCCTGGGACAAGAGACCCAGTACTTC; CDR3: CASSELLLGQETQYF; size: -; J: TRBJ2-5; V: TRBV2; D: -
DNA: TGTGCCAGCAGTGAGGGAGTCGGAAACACCATATATTTT; CDR3: CASSEGVGNTIYF; size: -; J: TRBJ1-3; V: TRBV2; D: -
DNA: TGTGCCAGCAGACTAGCGGGAGCATTCTACAATGAGCAGTTCTTC; CDR3: CASRLAGAFYNEQFF; size: -; J: TRBJ2-1; V: TRBV6-1; D: TRBD2
DNA: TGTGCCAGCAGCCAAGGGCTGGGTGTAGTCTACAATGAGCAGTTCTTC; CDR3: CASSQGLGVVYNEQFF; size: -; J: TRBJ2-1; V: TRBV11-2; D: -
DNA: TGTGCCAGCAGCGTAGCTAGGGACCGGGAGCCCACCGGGGAGCTGTTTTTT; CDR3: CASSVARDREPTGELFF; size: once; J: TRBJ2-2; V: TRBV9; D: -
DNA: TGTGCCAGCAGCATGGACGGTTGGGAGACCCAGTACTTC; CDR3: CASSMDGWETQYF; size: -; J: TRBJ2-5; V: TRBV11-1; D: -
DNA: TGCGCCAGCAGTCATTCCGGGACAGGGGAATACGAGCAGTACTTC; CDR3: CASSHSGTGEYEQYF; size: -; J: TRBJ2-7; V: TRBV4-3; D: TRBD1
DNA: TGTGCCAGCAGTTTAGGGAACCCGGTCGGGCAATACAATGAGCAGTTCTTC; CDR3: CASSLGNPVGQYNEQFF; size: -; J: TRBJ2-1; V: TRBV27; D: -
DNA: TGTGCCAGCAGCTTGGGGACAGTCAACCTCTACGAGCAGTACTTC; CDR3: CASSLGTVNLYEQYF; size: -; J: TRBJ2-7; V: TRBV5-4; D: -
DNA: TGTGCCAGCTCACCACGAGTGGGTGAGACCCAGTACTTC; CDR3: CASSPRVGETQYF; size: -; J: TRBJ2-5; V: TRBV18; D: -
DNA: TGCGCCAGCAGCTTACTAGGACATGACCAAGAGACCCAGTACTTC; CDR3: CASSLLGHDQETQYF; size: -; J: TRBJ2-5; V: TRBV5-1; D: -
DNA: TGTGCCAGCAGCTTAGTGGGACGGGACACTGAAGCTTTCTTT; CDR3: CASSLVGRDTEAFF; size: -; J: TRBJ1-1; V: TRBV13; D: -
DNA: TGTGCCAGCAGTGAACAGGGAACAACTAATGAAAAACTGTTTTTT; CDR3: CASSEQGTTNEKLFF; size: -; J: TRBJ1-4; V: TRBV2; D: -